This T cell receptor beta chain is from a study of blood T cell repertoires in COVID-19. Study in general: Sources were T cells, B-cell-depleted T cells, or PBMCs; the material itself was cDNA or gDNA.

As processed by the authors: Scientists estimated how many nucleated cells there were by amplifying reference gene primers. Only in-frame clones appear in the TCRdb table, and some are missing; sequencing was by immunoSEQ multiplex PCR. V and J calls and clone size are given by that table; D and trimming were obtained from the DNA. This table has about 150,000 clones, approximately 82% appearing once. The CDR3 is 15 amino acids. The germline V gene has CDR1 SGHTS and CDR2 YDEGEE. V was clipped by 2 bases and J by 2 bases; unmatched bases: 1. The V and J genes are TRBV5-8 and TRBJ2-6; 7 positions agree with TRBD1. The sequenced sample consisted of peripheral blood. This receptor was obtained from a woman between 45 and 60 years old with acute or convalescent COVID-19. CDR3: CASSFDRAGANVLTF. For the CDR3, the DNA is TGTGCCAGCAGCTTCGACAGGGCTGGGGCCAACGTCCTGACTTTC.